This TCR beta chain was sequenced during a study of OX40 agonist ivuxolimab in advanced cancers. Some background on the complete study: Ivuxolimab was a fully human IgG2 agonistic monoclonal antibody targeting the costimulatory receptor OX40 (CD134). Prior anti-PD-1, anti-PD-L1 or anti-CTLA-4 therapy was permitted, and checkpoint inhibitors had been received by around 39% of dose-escalation patients. A male proportion of 70% to 90% and a mean age of 60 years, ranging from 23 to 79, were recorded for the dose-escalation cohort. Of the approximately 54 dose-escalation patients, hepatocellular carcinoma was present in around 19, melanoma in some 15, renal cell carcinoma in 9 and head and neck cancer in 9. The purpose of peripheral TCRbeta sequencing was to test whether ivuxolimab changed TCR sequence diversity and led to clonal T-cell expansion. Partial responses occurred in three dose-escalation patients, of whom one had hepatocellular carcinoma and two had cutaneous melanoma. Intravenous ivuxolimab was administered to patients every 2 weeks at six dose levels: 0.01, 0.1, 0.3, 1.5, 3 and 10 mg/kg. The paper describes the monotherapy dose-escalation part (N of about 47 patients) of the phase I trial of ivuxolimab.

Genomic DNA was isolated from the sorted cells so that the TCRbeta CDR3 region could be sequenced. TCRbeta CDR3 regions were sequenced using the immunoSEQ Assay. Not all clones reach the TCRdb copy of this immuneACCESS table, which keeps in-frame sequences only. Checked studies attribute under half of the gap to unresolved V genes and leave the rest unexplained. In all, the sample holds under 80,000 clones, and approximately 91% of those were seen once. The ten top clones hold around 0.8% of the sample. The paper as a whole reports these results and caveats: After ivuxolimab, more expanded clones were found on average in CD8+ T cells than in CD4+ T cells. At doses of 0.1 to 3.0 mg/kg, clonal expansion of both CD4+ and CD8+ T cells in blood was seen between baseline and week 6. The antigen specificity of the clonally expanded peripheral T cells was not determined. Low levels of normalized T-cell clonal expansion were also shown by some nonresponding patients. Partial responders in the 0.1-3.0 mg/kg groups had among the lowest normalized peripheral clonal expansion, especially among CD8+ T cells.

Patients with a history of autoimmune disease or receiving systemic immunosuppression were excluded from the trial. Peripheral blood for TCR sequencing was drawn from every dose cohort at baseline, at cycle 4 day 1 and at cycle 7 day 1. The samples were drawn from a first-in-human, open-label, multicenter phase I dose-escalation trial of ivuxolimab. Adults with locally advanced or metastatic melanoma, renal cell carcinoma, hepatocellular carcinoma or head and neck squamous cell carcinoma were enrolled in the trial. CD4+ and CD8+ T cells were sorted separately from peripheral blood before TCR sequencing. About this clone: This clone's antigen is unknown. Base qualities are not recorded, but no much larger clone differs from it by a single base.

In the germline V gene (reference sequence), CDR1 corresponds to SEHNR and CDR2 to FQNEAQ. V is clipped by 7 bases and J by 1 base, and the sequence between their germline boundaries is 17 bases long. Taken from cysteine to phenylalanine, the CDR3 has 15 residues. The retained sequence is limited to the CDR3, 45 bases, with the frame set at the first base. The receptor's source is an adult with an advanced solid tumor such as melanoma, head and neck, liver or kidney cancer. The specimen comprised CD4+ or CD8+ T cells sorted from blood, sampled in a trial of the OX40 agonist ivuxolimab. The chain was built from TRBV7-9 and TRBJ2-7; possibly the D gene is TRBD1, per 5 matching bases. This receptor carries the CDR3 CASNQDTLGSYEQYF. The DNA sequence reads TGTGCCAGCAACCAGGACACCCTCGGGTCCTACGAGCAGTACTTC. The full variable domain, with segments outside the CDR3 supplied by the reference TRBV7-9 and TRBJ2-7 proteins, appears as DTGVSQNPRHKITKRGQNVTFRCDPISEHNRLYWYRQTLGQGPEFLTYFQNEAQLEKSRLLSDRFSAERPKGSFSTLEIQRTEQGDSAMYLCASNQDTLGSYEQYFGPGTRLTVT.